Below are 26 T cell receptor beta chains sequenced from a single sample in a study of shared clonotypes between healthy human individuals. Produced via immunoSEQ multiplex PCR; TCRdb's table is partial and in-frame only. The sample records about 2.5 million clones, roughly 90% being singletons. Sequencing used naive CD4+ T cells from PBMCs. Subset here: CD45RA+ positively selected. These receptors came from a man aged 18 to 35 in good health. Some clones in this sample may be carry-over from other donors' samples.

The chain employs TRBV5-1 and TRBJ2-1; TRBD1 is a possible D gene (6 bases). Germline loops: CDR1 SGHRS, CDR2 YFSETQ. The CDR3 extends over 17 amino acids. Deletions cut 2 bases from V and 4 bases from J, with 19 bases between. The CDR3 bases are TGCGCCAGCAGCTTTACACTCCGGGACACACTTTACAATGAGCAGTTCTTC. Protein: CASSFTLRDTLYNEQFF.

This chain links TRBV7-8 with TRBJ2-1; D is perhaps TRBD1 (6 bases). The CDR3 loop spans 15 amino acids. V was pared by 0 bases and J by 4 bases, with 10 bases between. The V gene's germline CDR1 is SGHVS and CDR2 FQNEAQ. Here the CDR3 DNA reads TGTGCCAGCAGCTTAGCTCTTGGACAGTACAATGAGCAGTTCTTC. It specifies CASSLALGQYNEQFF.

The chain carries TRBV11-2 and TRBJ2-1, with D perhaps TRBD2 (6 bases). CDR1 SGHAT and CDR2 FQNNGV come from the germline V gene. The CDR3 totals 16 residues. Trimming cost V 6 bases and J 4 bases, with 19 bases left between them. As DNA, the CDR3 is TGTGCCAGCAGTCAAAACCGGGACTCGACTTACAATGAGCAGTTCTTC. Translated, it gives CASSQNRDSTYNEQFF.

This chain connects TRBV6-5 to TRBJ2-1; D unclear. Per germline, CDR1 MNHEY and CDR2 SVGAGI. This CDR3 region has 13 residues. V gave up 2 bases and J gave up 7 bases, with 9 bases separating them. Here the CDR3 reads CASSYRDRNEQFF. DNA of the CDR3: TGTGCCAGCAGTTACCGTGATAGAAATGAGCAGTTCTTC.

V is TRBV29-1 and J is TRBJ2-3; D gene unclear. CDR3 length: 12 amino acids. Germline-derived CDR1 and CDR2 are SQVTM and ANQGSEA. Trimming shortened V by 3 bases and J by 6 bases, and 10 bases separated the two germline ends. CDR3 in amino acids: CSVDTGRDTQYF. The CDR3, as DNA: TGCAGCGTTGATACGGGCCGGGATACGCAGTATTTT.

This chain joins TRBV21-1 and TRBJ1-1; TRBD1, the table's D call, was not compared with the DNA. TRBV21-1 is a documented pseudogene. The CDR3 consists of 13 residues. The CDR3 DNA follows: TGTGCCAGCAGCCCAGGGGGGAGCACTGAAGCTTTCTTT. Amino acid sequence: CASSPGGSTEAFF.

A single count supports this clone. The chain recombines TRBV7-8 with TRBJ2-7, with 8 bases matching TRBD2. After removal of 5 bases from V and 2 bases from J, the junction contained 8 bases not matched to a gene. The length of the CDR3 is 15 residues. Per germline, CDR1 SGHVS and CDR2 FQNEAQ. In DNA form, the CDR3 reads TGTGCCAGCAGCGGGCCGGGACTAGGCCCCTACGAGCAGTACTTC. It yields the protein CASSGPGLGPYEQYF.

This rearrangement joins TRBV7-9 to TRBJ2-3; 12 bases map to TRBD2. The CDR3 spans 16 residues. Germline V gives CDR1 SEHNR, CDR2 FQNEAQ (reference sequence). The junction had 9 bases not matched to a gene; V was cut back by 5 bases and J by 6 bases. The CDR3 region has the DNA TGTGCCAGCAGCCTGGGACTAGCGGGTAGTTGGGATACGCAGTATTTT. This codes for CASSLGLAGSWDTQYF. The whole variable domain, remainder taken from reference TRBV7-9 and TRBJ2-3, is DTGVSQNPRHKITKRGQNVTFRCDPISEHNRLYWYRQTLGQGPEFLTYFQNEAQLEKSRLLSDRFSAERPKGSFSTLEIQRTEQGDSAMYLCASSLGLAGSWDTQYFGPGTRLTVL.

The chain carries TRBV30 and TRBJ2-2; TRBD1 aligns across 7 bases. There are 15 residues in the CDR3. Trimming took 0 bases from V and 4 from J; bases not matched to a gene: 5. Looked up from germline, CDR1 is GTSNPN and CDR2 is SVGIG (reference sequence). CDR3 in amino acids: CAWSVLQGVTGELFF. The CDR3 DNA is TGTGCCTGGAGTGTACTCCAGGGGGTCACCGGGGAGCTGTTTTTT.

The J gene is TRBJ2-1, the V gene TRBV25-1; the D gene is possibly TRBD2 (5 bases). The CDR3 runs 16 residues. V shed 0 bases and J shed 3 bases, with 12 bases lying between them. Germline V gene sequence: CDR1 MGHDK, CDR2 SYGVNS. CDR3 DNA sequence: TGTGCCAGCAGTGAATATCGGGCGGGTTTCTACAATGAGCAGTTCTTC. Translated: CASSEYRAGFYNEQFF.

The rearrangement links TRBV4-1 to TRBJ2-5; TRBD1 aligns across 10 bases. CDR3 size: 16 residues. Trimming at V came to 2 bases and at J to 4 bases, leaving 7 bases not matched to a gene. Germline loops: CDR1 MGHRA, CDR2 YSYEKL. The CDR3 reads CASSQPRDRGIETQYF. In DNA, the CDR3 is TGCGCCAGCAGCCAACCCCGGGACAGGGGAATAGAGACCCAGTACTTC.

As concerns this clone: At one boundary the junction diverges from the germline segment, which might be a read error. The rearrangement uses TRBV4-2 and TRBJ2-7, with 8 bases aligning to TRBD2. This CDR3 contains 14 residues. Germline V gene lookup returns CDR1 LGHNA and CDR2 YNFKEQ. The CDR3 nucleotides read TGTGCCAGCAGCCAAGCTCCGCGGGAGGCCTTGTCCCGCTTC. This codes for CASSQAPREALSRF.

In regard to this clone: An end of the junction differs from the germline gene, which may be a read error. V usage is TRBV5-4 and J usage is TRBJ2-5, with D perhaps TRBD1 or TRBD2 (5 bases each). Germline-derived CDR1 and CDR2 are SGHNT and YYREEE (reference sequence). The CDR3 has 13 residues. The CDR3 DNA reads TGTGCCAGCAGCCCCCCTAGGGGAGAGGCCCAGTACTTC. Its translation is CASSPPRGEAQYF.

CDR3 in amino acids: CASSSPGLAGYRSYNEQFF. CDR3 in DNA: TGTGCCAGCAGTTCTCCGGGACTAGCGGGGTACCGCTCCTACAATGAGCAGTTCTTC. The V call is TRBV2, the J call TRBJ2-1; 13 positions agree with TRBD2. Trimming cost V 5 bases and J 0 bases; bases outside gene matches: 10. Per germline, CDR1 SNHLY and CDR2 FYNNEI. The CDR3 runs 19 residues.

J is TRBJ1-1 and V is TRBV28; 9 bases line up with TRBD1. Germline CDR1 and CDR2: MDHEN and SYDVKM. Trimming at V came to 6 bases and at J to 1 base, leaving 12 bases not matched to a gene. The CDR3 spans 17 residues. CDR3: CASRSTSGQGTNTEAFF. The CDR3 nucleotides read TGTGCCAGCAGGTCAACATCGGGACAGGGTACGAACACTGAAGCTTTCTTT.

CDR3 loop: CASSPRTPRGGELFF. The CDR3 nucleotides are TGTGCCAGCAGCCCCCGGACTCCGCGGGGCGGGGAGCTGTTTTTT. The chain uses TRBV4-2 and TRBJ2-2; D might be TRBD2 (6 bases). The CDR3 runs to 15 residues. Germline CDR1 reads LGHNA; CDR2 reads YNFKEQ. Trimming left V 4 bases short and J 7 bases short, with 16 bases between.

The V call is TRBV19, the J call TRBJ1-2, with a tentative D call TRBD1 (6 bases). CDR1 LNHDA and CDR2 SQIVND come from the germline V gene (reference sequence). CDR3 size: 13 residues. The germline V and J ends were trimmed by 2 bases and 6 bases, with 10 bases remaining between them. CDR3 nucleotide sequence: TGTGCCAGTAGTATATCGGGGACAAATGGCTACACCTTC. This translates into CASSISGTNGYTF.

J is TRBJ2-7 and V is TRBV28; D unclear. The germline V gene encodes CDR1 MDHEN and CDR2 SYDVKM. The V and J ends lost 8 bases and 3 bases respectively, with 11 bases between them. The CDR3 runs 12 residues. The CDR3 loop reads CASAGQVYEQYF. CDR3 nucleotides: TGTGCCAGCGCCGGGCAGGTCTACGAGCAGTACTTC.

The chain is built from TRBV5-8 and TRBJ2-1; TRBD2 is a possible D gene (6 bases). The V end lost 4 bases, the J end lost 4 bases, and 12 bases lay between the germline ends. This CDR3 is built from 14 residues. Germline CDR1 reads SGHTS; CDR2 reads YDEGEE. The CDR3 nucleotides read TGTGCCAGCAGCCCTTACGGGACTTACAATGAGCAGTTCTTC. It yields the protein CASSPYGTYNEQFF.

The CDR3 bases are TGTGCCAGCAGCCGGGGGCAGACAGGGATTATCTCTGGGGCCAACGTCCTGACTTTC. Translated: CASSRGQTGIISGANVLTF. The rearrangement joins TRBV27 to TRBJ2-6, with D possibly matching TRBD1 (7 bases). The CDR3 is 19 residues long. V was shortened by 6 bases and J by 0 bases, with 21 bases between the two germline ends. Germline V lookup: CDR1 MNHEY, CDR2 SMNVEV (reference sequence).

This clone showed up just once. The same CDR3 arises from other DNA sequences in this sample as well. This rearrangement joins TRBV7-2 to TRBJ2-2, with D perhaps matching TRBD1 or TRBD2 (6 bases each). Germline CDR1 is SGHTA and CDR2 is FQGNSA. V dropped 1 base and J dropped 4 bases, with 7 bases sitting between them. The CDR3 contains 14 residues. CDR3 sequence: CASSLGGATGELFF. The CDR3 DNA reads TGTGCCAGCAGCTTAGGGGGGGCCACCGGGGAGCTGTTTTTT.

A word on this clone: The same CDR3 is also encoded by other DNA sequences in this sample. The V gene is TRBV2, the J gene TRBJ2-7; D is ambiguous. The CDR3 consists of 11 residues. V gave up 6 bases and J gave up 4 bases, with 7 bases separating them. Germline loops: CDR1 SNHLY, CDR2 FYNNEI. CDR3 DNA: TGTGCCAGCAGCACCGGATACGAGCAGTACTTC. Its translation: CASSTGYEQYF.

The gene calls are TRBV7-7 and TRBJ2-1, with 8 bases fitting TRBD1. Germline-derived CDR1 and CDR2 are SSHAT and FNYEAQ (reference sequence). CDR3 length: 14 amino acids. Trimming removed 6 bases from V and 7 bases from J; junction bases left unmatched: 8. The CDR3 nucleotides are TGTGCCAGCAGTTCAGGACAGGGAAAGAATGAGCAGTTCTTC. Encoded protein: CASSSGQGKNEQFF.

The chain links TRBV10-3 to TRBJ1-2, with 9 bases identical to TRBD1. The CDR3 spans 13 residues. Germline assignment: CDR1 ENHRY and CDR2 SYGVKD. The junction had 4 bases not matched to a gene; V was cut back by 3 bases and J by 8 bases. The CDR3 reads CAISDGTGRGYTF. CDR3 nucleotides: TGTGCCATCAGTGACGGGACAGGGCGAGGCTACACCTTC.

The chain couples TRBV14 to TRBJ2-4, with 9 positions matching TRBD1. Losses at the gene ends were 5 bases for V and 8 bases for J; bases not matched to a gene: 4. Germline V lookup: CDR1 SGHDN, CDR2 FVKESK. The CDR3 is 13 amino acids. Written as DNA, the CDR3 is TGTGCCAGCAGCGGACAGGGGTTTGACATTCAGTACTTC. Residues: CASSGQGFDIQYF.

Concerning this clone: Other DNA sequences of this sample code for an identical CDR3. The chain uses TRBV5-1 and TRBJ1-1; D unresolved. Per the germline V gene, CDR1 is SGHRS and CDR2 is YFSETQ. V shed 0 bases and J shed 3 bases, with 6 bases lying between them. The CDR3 totals 13 residues. CDR3 protein: CASSLGADTEAFF. The CDR3 nucleotides are TGCGCCAGCAGCTTGGGGGCAGACACTGAAGCTTTCTTT.